The rows below give T cell receptor beta chains drawn from one sample of a study of graft-versus-host responses after intestinal transplantation. Sequenced by immunoSEQ multiplex PCR; TCRdb stores in-frame clones only, minus some. The table includes some 69,000 clones, roughly 90% detected once. Here the sequenced sample was bone marrow, taken roughly 110 weeks after intestinal transplantation. The origin of the receptors is a human patient who received an intestinal transplant, so some T cells may come from the graft donor. CDR3s include the opening cysteine and the closing phenylalanine or tryptophan. A D gene is named only where the DNA matches it firmly. Where a row states a size, it is once, few, many or the class of an expanded clone; other rows omit it.

j_call v_call d_call clone_size cdr3_nt cdr3_aa
TRBJ1-1 TRBV6-5 TRBD1 . TGTGCCAGCAGTCCCACTGACAGGGTTGGCACTGAAGCTTTCTTT CASSPTDRVGTEAFF
TRBJ1-6 TRBV10-3 . . TGTGCCTCATCCGAAGGATATAATTCACCCCTCCACTTT CASSEGYNSPLHF
TRBJ2-5 TRBV5-6 TRBD1 . TGTGCCAGCAGCAGGGACAGTAGGGAGACCCAGTACTTC CASSRDSRETQYF
TRBJ1-1 TRBV4-1 . once TGCGCCAGCAGCCAAGATGCAGGGGCGGGCACTGAAGCTTTCTTT CASSQDAGAGTEAFF
TRBJ1-5 TRBV2 . . TGTGCCAGCAGTGAGGGCAGTTATAGCAATCAGCCCCAGCATTTT CASSEGSYSNQPQHF
TRBJ2-5 TRBV28 . . TGTGCCAGCAGTCGAATGGACAGCGGGGAGACCCAGTACTTC CASSRMDSGETQYF
TRBJ2-4 TRBV6-5 . . TGTGCCAGCAGCGCACGAATAGGGTCGGGGAACATTCAGTACTTC CASSARIGSGNIQYF
TRBJ2-2 TRBV11-2 . . TGTGCCAGCAGCTTAAACCCATCGGGGACCGGGGAGCTGTTTTTT CASSLNPSGTGELFF
TRBJ1-2 TRBV27 . . TGTGCCAGCAGCCCCGAGAGGGCGCCCATGCGCTACACCTTC CASSPERAPMRYTF
TRBJ2-7 TRBV11-3 . . TGTGCCAGCAGCGAAAGACACCTCTCCTACGAGCAGTACTTC CASSERHLSYEQYF
TRBJ1-2 TRBV28 . once TGTGCCAGCAAATCAGGGATCAACTATGGCTACACCTTC CASKSGINYGYTF
TRBJ1-5 TRBV28 . . TGTGCCAGCAGTTCCTCCGAGGTTACGGGGAACAATCAGCCCCAGCATTTT CASSSSEVTGNNQPQHF
TRBJ2-1 TRBV18 TRBD1 few TGTGCCAGCTCACCAACAGGGGGATATGAGCAGTTCTTC CASSPTGGYEQFF
TRBJ2-4 TRBV30 . . TGTGCCTGGAGTCTGTTGCGTGGAATTCAGTACTTC CAWSLLRGIQYF
TRBJ2-1 TRBV4-1 . . TGCGCCAGCAGCCAAGTATCTGGCATGTACAATGAGCAGTTCTTC CASSQVSGMYNEQFF
TRBJ1-3 TRBV27 . . TGTGCCAGCAGTTCGGCCGGCGGCTCTGGAAACACCATATATTTT CASSSAGGSGNTIYF
TRBJ2-7 TRBV30 TRBD2 . TGTGCCTGGAGTGTGGAGCGGGAGACGCGCGAGCAGTACTTC CAWSVERETREQYF
TRBJ2-7 TRBV5-1 . . TGCGCCAGCAGCTTGGTTCAAGGGACCTTGGGTGGCGAGCAGTACTTC CASSLVQGTLGGEQYF
TRBJ2-7 TRBV5-6 . . TGTGCCAGCAGCTCCAAACCGGGACTCATCTACGAGCAGTACTTC CASSSKPGLIYEQYF
TRBJ2-1 TRBV29-1 TRBD2 . TGCAGCGTTGAGGGTCTAGCGGGAGCCCCCCGGGAGAATGAGCAGTTCTTC CSVEGLAGAPRENEQFF
TRBJ2-2 TRBV10-3 TRBD2 . TGTGCCATCAGTGAGATGACGGGACTAAACACCGGGGAGCTGTTTTTT CAISEMTGLNTGELFF
TRBJ2-2 TRBV11-2 . once TGTGCCAGCAGCACGACAGGTTTGGCCGGGGAGCTGTTTTTT CASSTTGLAGELFF
TRBJ2-3 TRBV7-3 TRBD1 . TGTGCCAGCAGCTTAACTACCTCCGGGACAGGGTCATCAGATACGCAGTATTTT CASSLTTSGTGSSDTQYF
TRBJ1-4 TRBV7-9 TRBD1 . TGTGCCAGCAGCTTAGCGGACAGGGCAACTAATGAAAAACTGTTTTTT CASSLADRATNEKLFF
TRBJ2-7 TRBV5-6 . . TGTGCCAGCAGCCAATCCGGGGTCCGCTACGAGCAGTACTTC CASSQSGVRYEQYF
TRBJ2-3 TRBV7-9 . . TGTGCCAGCCCCGGTTCGGAGGAAGATACGCAGTATTTT CASPGSEEDTQYF
TRBJ1-4 TRBV5-1 . . TGCGCCAGCAGCTTGGAACAGGATGAAAAACTGTTTTTT CASSLEQDEKLFF
TRBJ2-3 TRBV7-9 TRBD2 once TGTGCCAGCAGCCCGGGACTAGCGGGAGGAAGGGATACGCAGTATTTT CASSPGLAGGRDTQYF
TRBJ2-1 TRBV7-3 TRBD2 . TGTGCCAGCAGTGGGACTAGCGGGCCCTCGAGCTCCTACAATGAGCAGTTCTTC CASSGTSGPSSSYNEQFF
TRBJ1-1 TRBV5-5 . once TGTGCCAGCAGCTTGGTCGGGGGAAGGGAAGCTTTCTTT CASSLVGGREAFF
TRBJ2-4 TRBV5-6 . . TGTGCCAGCAGCTTGCTAGCCCTCGAGGGGAGGAACATTCAGTACTTC CASSLLALEGRNIQYF
TRBJ1-1 TRBV18 . . TGTGCCAGCTCACAGGCCGGACGGGACACTGAAGCTTTCTTT CASSQAGRDTEAFF
TRBJ1-2 TRBV9 . . TGTGCCAGCAGCGTAGTGAGGGGAACCTATGGCTACACCTTC CASSVVRGTYGYTF
TRBJ2-1 TRBV14 TRBD2 . TGTGCCAGCAGCCATCCCGGACTAGCCGGCTACAATGAGCAGTTCTTC CASSHPGLAGYNEQFF
TRBJ2-1 TRBV19 . . TGTGCCAGTAGCATCACGACGGGGAATGAGCAGTTCTTC CASSITTGNEQFF
TRBJ2-3 TRBV15 . . TGTGCCACCAGCAGTATCGCAGATACGCAGTATTTT CATSSIADTQYF
TRBJ1-6 TRBV7-9 . . TGTGCCAGCAGCTCCGGGACTTCCAGTTCACCCCTCCACTTT CASSSGTSSSPLHF
TRBJ2-5 TRBV7-2 . . TGTGCCAGCAGTCCGCGTAGGTCAGGCGACCTCAAGTACTTC CASSPRRSGDLKYF
TRBJ1-2 TRBV29-1 TRBD1 . TGCAGCGTTGACAACAGGGGGGAGGATGGCTACACCTTC CSVDNRGEDGYTF
TRBJ1-6 TRBV5-1 . . TGCGCCAGCAGCCGGGAAGTGATCTCAGGCGGTCCCCTCCACTTT CASSREVISGGPLHF
TRBJ2-7 TRBV10-3 TRBD1 . TGTGCCATCAATCCGGACAGGAACTCCTACGAGCAGTACTTC CAINPDRNSYEQYF
TRBJ2-3 TRBV7-9 TRBD2 . TGTGCCAGCAGCTTAGTTGGACTAGCAGGAGGAGATACGCAGTATTTT CASSLVGLAGGDTQYF
TRBJ1-1 TRBV9 . . TGTGCCAGCAACCCCAGGGACGCTCTGGAGACTGAAGCTTTCTTT CASNPRDALETEAFF
TRBJ2-3 TRBV5-1 . . TGCGCCAGCAGCTTGGAAGGTTCTACAGATACGCAGTATTTT CASSLEGSTDTQYF
TRBJ1-5 TRBV6-6 . . TGTGCCAGCAACTTGACTCCGACATATAGCAATCAGCCCCAGCATTTT CASNLTPTYSNQPQHF
TRBJ2-1 TRBV7-9 . . TGTGCCAGCAGCTTAGGGAGATCGTACAATGAGCAGTTCTTC CASSLGRSYNEQFF
TRBJ2-5 TRBV29-1 TRBD2 . TGCAGCACCATTTGGGGGGGTGCGGAGACCCAGTACTTC CSTIWGGAETQYF
TRBJ2-5 TRBV4-1 . . TGCGCCAGCAGCCCAGGGGGGGAGACCCAGTACTTC CASSPGGETQYF
TRBJ2-7 TRBV4-1 TRBD2 . TGCGCCAGCAGCCAAGACCCAGCGGGAGCGGGGTACGAGCAGTACTTC CASSQDPAGAGYEQYF
TRBJ2-3 TRBV19 TRBD2 . TGTGCCAGTGGGCCGGGACTAGTAACTGATACGCAGTATTTT CASGPGLVTDTQYF
TRBJ2-7 TRBV4-2 TRBD2 . TGTGCCAGCAGCCAAGCGGAGACTAGCGGGACCCCCTACGAGCAGTACTTC CASSQAETSGTPYEQYF